This T cell receptor beta chain was sequenced in a study of spatial heterogeneity in lung cancer. MiXCR, applied by TCRdb to the 5' RACE reads, yields one record per CDR3 protein. The sample lists about 92,000 distinct CDR3 sequences; about 12% were seen once. The CDR3 is made up of 15 amino acids. The ends lost 2 bases at V and 1 base at J; junction bases unmatched: 3. Germline V lookup: CDR1 ENHRY, CDR2 SYGVKD. This clonotype was seen only a few times. Time point denoted: sample taken at primary tumor resection. Tumor, nontumor lung or frozen PBMC supplied whole RNA, sequenced without sorting. The origin of this receptor is a male donor with early-stage non-small cell lung cancer. Material: PBMCs, obtained at surgery. The rearrangement links TRBV10-3 to TRBJ2-3; 7 bases match TRBD1. Written as DNA, the CDR3 is TGTGCCATCAGTGAGGGACAGGTGGGCACAGATACGCAGTATTTT. It codes for CAISEGQVGTDTQYF.